The clone carrying this TCR beta chain was counted ten times or more. TCRdb reanalysed the RT-PCR reads using MiXCR and keeps one entry per CDR3 protein. The sample yields hundreds of thousands of distinct CDR3 sequences, 14% seen once. The CDR3 covers 15 residues. The ends were cut back, 5 bases at V and 5 bases at J, with 18 bases in the middle. This TCR was sampled from a female donor in good health, serving as a healthy control. V gene TRBV12-3 or TRBV12-4 combines with J gene TRBJ2-5; D may be TRBD2 (6 bases). Sequenced material: memory CD4+ T cells from blood. CDR3 region: CASSPDGGSVETQYF. The CDR3 nucleotides are TGTGCCAGCAGTCCAGATGGGGGGTCCGTGGAGACCCAGTACTTC.